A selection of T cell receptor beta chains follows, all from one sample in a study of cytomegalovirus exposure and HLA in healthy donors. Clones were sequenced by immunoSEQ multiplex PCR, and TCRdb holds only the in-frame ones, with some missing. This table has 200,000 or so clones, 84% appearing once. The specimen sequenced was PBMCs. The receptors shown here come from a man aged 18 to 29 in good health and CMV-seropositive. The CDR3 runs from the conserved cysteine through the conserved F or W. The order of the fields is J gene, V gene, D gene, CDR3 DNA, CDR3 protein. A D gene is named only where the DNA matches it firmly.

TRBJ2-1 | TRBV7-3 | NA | TGTGCCAGCAGCCCTGAGCGGGCAAAGGTCAATGAGCAGTTCTTC | CASSPERAKVNEQFF
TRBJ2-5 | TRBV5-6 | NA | TGTGCCAGCAGCTTGGCGGGGTCAGGGGTTCAAGGAGAGACCCAGTACTTC | CASSLAGSGVQGETQYF
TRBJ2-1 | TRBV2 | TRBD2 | TGTGCCACCTCTGGGACTAGCGGGAGGTATTCCTACAATGAGCAGTTCTTC | CATSGTSGRYSYNEQFF
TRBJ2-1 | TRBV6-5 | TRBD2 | TGTGCCAGCGGACGGCGGGAGAACAATGAGCAGTTCTTC | CASGRRENNEQFF
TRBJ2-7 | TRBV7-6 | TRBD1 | TGTGCCAGCAGCTTCGGGACAGCCTCCTACGAGCAGTACTTC | CASSFGTASYEQYF
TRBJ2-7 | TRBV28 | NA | TGTGCCAGCAGTTTTCACAGGCCCACCTACGAGCAGTACTTC | CASSFHRPTYEQYF
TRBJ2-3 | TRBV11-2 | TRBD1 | TGTGCCAGCAGCTCCGCCGACAGGGGCACAGATACGCAGTATTTT | CASSSADRGTDTQYF
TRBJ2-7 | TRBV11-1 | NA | TGTGCCAGCAGCTTAGAGGGGAACGAGCAGTACTTC | CASSLEGNEQYF
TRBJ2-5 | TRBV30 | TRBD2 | TGTGCCTGGAGTGTACCAACTAGCGGATACCAAGAGACCCAGTACTTC | CAWSVPTSGYQETQYF
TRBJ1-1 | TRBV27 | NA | TGTGCCAGCAGTTTCTTATCCGGGACTTGGGTGGACACTGAAGCTTTCTTT | CASSFLSGTWVDTEAFF
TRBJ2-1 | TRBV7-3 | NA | TGTGCCAGCAGCTTAATGGGCGGGTCCTACAATGAGCAGTTCTTC | CASSLMGGSYNEQFF
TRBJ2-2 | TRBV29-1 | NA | TGCAGCGTTGATGGGGGCTCTTCCTCCGGGGAGCTGTTTTTT | CSVDGGSSSGELFF